A selection of T cell receptor beta chains follows, all from one sample in a study of blood T cell repertoires in COVID-19. Libraries were prepared by immunoSEQ multiplex PCR; TCRdb keeps only in-frame clonotypes and omits some of them. The sample contains 65,000 to 95,000 clones, 80% of which appear only once. The sample consisted of peripheral blood. The origin of the receptors is a woman aged 40 to 50 with active or convalescent COVID-19. Both conserved end residues are part of each CDR3. D genes are given only for firm matches. Expanded clones are given a class, and other clones once, few, many or no size at all.

DNA: TGTGCCAGCAGCTTAATGGGGCAGGGCGTCCGGGAGCTGTTTTTT
CDR3: CASSLMGQGVRELFF
J: TRBJ2-2
size: once
D: NA
V: TRBV7-9

DNA: TGTGCCAGCAGCCCCCGACAAGATACGCAGTATTTT
CDR3: CASSPRQDTQYF
J: TRBJ2-3
size: NA
D: NA
V: TRBV12-3/TRBV12-4

DNA: TGTGCCAGCAGTGACCCCGTAGGGGGAAGGGGTGAAAAACTGTTTTTT
CDR3: CASSDPVGGRGEKLFF
J: TRBJ1-4
size: NA
D: NA
V: TRBV6-4

DNA: TGCGCCAGCAGCCGGACAGGGGATAATTCACCCCTCCACTTT
CDR3: CASSRTGDNSPLHF
J: TRBJ1-6
size: NA
D: TRBD1
V: TRBV5-1

DNA: TGTGCCAGCAGACAGACAGGGTACGGGACCCAGTACTTC
CDR3: CASRQTGYGTQYF
J: TRBJ2-5
size: few
D: TRBD1
V: TRBV12-3/TRBV12-4

DNA: TGTGCCAGCAGTCTGGGGACAGGGGGCAAGGAAGAGACCCAGTACTTC
CDR3: CASSLGTGGKEETQYF
J: TRBJ2-5
size: NA
D: TRBD1
V: TRBV28

DNA: TGTGCCAGCATCGCCCGGGGACTCCAAGAGACCCAGTACTTC
CDR3: CASIARGLQETQYF
J: TRBJ2-5
size: NA
D: NA
V: TRBV5-6

DNA: TGTGCCAGTAGTTCCGCTAGCGGGGCCTTCTACAATGAGCAGTTCTTC
CDR3: CASSSASGAFYNEQFF
J: TRBJ2-1
size: few
D: TRBD2
V: TRBV19

DNA: TGTGCCATCAGTACCTGGGACACGAACACTGAAGCTTTCTTT
CDR3: CAISTWDTNTEAFF
J: TRBJ1-1
size: NA
D: NA
V: TRBV10-3

DNA: TGTGCCAGTACGGGGTCGTTCGACAATCAGCCCCAGCATTTT
CDR3: CASTGSFDNQPQHF
J: TRBJ1-5
size: few
D: NA
V: TRBV28

DNA: TGTGCCAGTCGGACAGGGTACACCGGGGAGCTGTTTTTT
CDR3: CASRTGYTGELFF
J: TRBJ2-2
size: NA
D: TRBD1
V: TRBV19

DNA: TGTGCCAGCTCACCAGGCTCCCACACAGATACGCAGTATTTT
CDR3: CASSPGSHTDTQYF
J: TRBJ2-3
size: NA
D: NA
V: TRBV18

DNA: TGTGCCAGCAGCGCGTCCCTGGGGGGTGCCTACGAGCAGTACTTC
CDR3: CASSASLGGAYEQYF
J: TRBJ2-7
size: few
D: NA
V: TRBV9

DNA: TGTGCCAGCAGCTATCGGGGACAGAAGGACCAGTACTTC
CDR3: CASSYRGQKDQYF
J: TRBJ2-5
size: few
D: TRBD1
V: TRBV7-2

DNA: TGTGCCATCTCTACGCAGACAGGGGGCTGGGAGACCCAGTACTTC
CDR3: CAISTQTGGWETQYF
J: TRBJ2-5
size: NA
D: TRBD1
V: TRBV10-3

DNA: TGTGCCATTGGTTTTGGGGCGGGGAATGAGCAGTTCTTC
CDR3: CAIGFGAGNEQFF
J: TRBJ2-1
size: NA
D: NA
V: TRBV10-3

DNA: TGTGCCAGCAGTGAAGGGGGGGTCCTTAATAATTCACCCCTCCACTTT
CDR3: CASSEGGVLNNSPLHF
J: TRBJ1-6
size: NA
D: NA
V: TRBV2

DNA: TGTGCCACCAGTGACCAGGGAGGGGGGCCCTACAATGAGCAGTTCTTC
CDR3: CATSDQGGGPYNEQFF
J: TRBJ2-1
size: NA
D: NA
V: TRBV24-1

DNA: TGTGCCAGCAGCCAAGATAGACAGGGGGTCAACGAGCAGTACTTC
CDR3: CASSQDRQGVNEQYF
J: TRBJ2-7
size: NA
D: TRBD1
V: TRBV4-2

DNA: TGTGCCAGCAGCCAAGAAAGTACCAGACAGGGAGACTACACCTTC
CDR3: CASSQESTRQGDYTF
J: TRBJ1-2
size: NA
D: TRBD1
V: TRBV4-2

DNA: TGCGCCAGCAGTGACAACAGGGGGAGTGGTGATACGCAGTATTTT
CDR3: CASSDNRGSGDTQYF
J: TRBJ2-3
size: NA
D: TRBD1
V: TRBV4-1

DNA: TGTGCCAGCAGCTTAGTCCGGACAAATTCCTACGAGCAGTACTTC
CDR3: CASSLVRTNSYEQYF
J: TRBJ2-7
size: NA
D: NA
V: TRBV11-1

DNA: TGTGCCAGCAGTCCCCCCCCAAATTCACCCCTCCACTTT
CDR3: CASSPPPNSPLHF
J: TRBJ1-6
size: NA
D: NA
V: TRBV6-5

DNA: TGTGCCAGCAGGAGGATAAACTTTCGGGGCGGGGACAGCGTCTTTCTCCCCCAGCATTTT
CDR3: CASRRINFRGGDSVFLPQHF
J: TRBJ1-5
size: NA
D: TRBD1
V: TRBV9

DNA: TGTGCCAGCAGCCCCGGGACAGCGAACACTGAAGCTTTCTTT
CDR3: CASSPGTANTEAFF
J: TRBJ1-1
size: NA
D: TRBD1
V: TRBV27

DNA: TGTGCCAGCAACCCTAGCGGGAGCCTCCAAGAGACCCAGTACTTC
CDR3: CASNPSGSLQETQYF
J: TRBJ2-5
size: NA
D: TRBD2
V: TRBV7-9

DNA: TGCGCCAGCAGCTTGGCCCTAGGACAGGGAGCTTTCTTT
CDR3: CASSLALGQGAFF
J: TRBJ1-1
size: NA
D: TRBD1
V: TRBV5-1

DNA: TGTGCCAGCAGTGAAAGCGGGTTCGCTGGGGATACGCAGTATTTT
CDR3: CASSESGFAGDTQYF
J: TRBJ2-3
size: NA
D: NA
V: TRBV6-1

DNA: TGCGCCAGCAGCTTGGTGGCTAGCGGGGGGTCCTACAATGAGCAGTTCTTC
CDR3: CASSLVASGGSYNEQFF
J: TRBJ2-1
size: NA
D: TRBD2
V: TRBV5-1

DNA: TGTGCCAGCAGTGAGACGGTTTGGAGCGGGAGGGCCACAGATACGCAGTATTTT
CDR3: CASSETVWSGRATDTQYF
J: TRBJ2-3
size: NA
D: TRBD2
V: TRBV2

DNA: TGTGCCAGCAGCCCATCAGGGGGAAGCTCCTACAATGAGCAGTTCTTC
CDR3: CASSPSGGSSYNEQFF
J: TRBJ2-1
size: NA
D: TRBD1
V: TRBV7-6

DNA: TGTGCCAGCAGACGACCGGGACAGCCATCCTACGAGCAGTACTTC
CDR3: CASRRPGQPSYEQYF
J: TRBJ2-7
size: NA
D: TRBD1
V: TRBV28

DNA: TGTGCCAGCTCACCATTCAGGAAGGGAGACACTGAAGCTTTCTTT
CDR3: CASSPFRKGDTEAFF
J: TRBJ1-1
size: NA
D: NA
V: TRBV18

DNA: TGTGCCAGCAGTCGTGGACAGGGTGGTGGCTACACCTTC
CDR3: CASSRGQGGGYTF
J: TRBJ1-2
size: NA
D: TRBD1
V: TRBV6-5

DNA: TGTGCCAGCAGTTACGGGGGGGTAGGGACTGAAGCTTTCTTT
CDR3: CASSYGGVGTEAFF
J: TRBJ1-1
size: NA
D: NA
V: TRBV6-5

DNA: TGTGCCAGCAGCTTAGGGACAGGGGGCTATCAGCCCCAGCATTTT
CDR3: CASSLGTGGYQPQHF
J: TRBJ1-5
size: NA
D: TRBD1
V: TRBV7-9

DNA: TGCGCCAGCAGCTTGGACTTAGAAACCGGTGAGCAGTTCTTC
CDR3: CASSLDLETGEQFF
J: TRBJ2-1
size: NA
D: NA
V: TRBV5-1

DNA: TGTGCCAGCAGTTCAGTACGCGGGACAGGTAGCTCCTACGAGCAGTACTTC
CDR3: CASSSVRGTGSSYEQYF
J: TRBJ2-7
size: NA
D: TRBD1
V: TRBV28